This T cell receptor (beta chain) appears in the sequencing data of a study of blood T cells in healthy people across ages. In the case of this clonotype: Its cognate antigen is unknown.

The germline V and J ends were trimmed by 1 base and 0 bases, with 13 bases remaining between them. CDR1 and CDR2 from the germline V gene are LNHNV and YYDKDF (reference sequence). This CDR3 spans 16 amino acids. A second PCR of about 7 to 12 cycles used a sample-barcoded 5' primer and a J-beta primer mix. TCRdb re-analysed the 5' RACE reads in MiXCR, keeping a single row per CDR3 protein. The table includes fewer than 1,000,000 distinct CDR3 sequences, under 55% detected once. Study conclusions and caveats: Diversity figures based on one million T cells were deemed too low. Naive T cell percentage by flow cytometry tracked strongly with beta diversity. Per million T cells, TCR beta diversity dropped about linearly as age rose.

Sample: blood. This clonotype originated in a man aged 60-69 years in good health. This chain joins TRBV15 and TRBJ2-7; D gene ambiguous. CDR3 loop: CATSRGTLDGSYEQYF. CDR3 bases: TGTGCCACCAGCAGAGGAACCCTAGACGGCTCCTACGAGCAGTACTTC.